The 9 T cell receptor beta chains given below trace back to one sample, sequenced in a study of glioma-infiltrating T cells after dendritic cell vaccination. Method: immunoSEQ multiplex PCR; TCRdb's copy keeps in-frame clones and lacks some. Found here are about 73,000 clones, over 70% of them singletons; the top ten hold approximately 2.1%. Sequencing used blood, obtained before dendritic cell vaccination. The receptors here all came from a human donor with glioblastoma.

This rearrangement joins TRBV6-6 to TRBJ1-2; D is possibly TRBD1 (5 bases). The V gene's germline CDR1 is MNHNY and CDR2 SVGAGI (reference sequence). Trimming took off 5 bases at V and 2 bases at J, with 15 bases between the two ends. The CDR3 covers 15 residues. CDR3 loop: CASSITRDVNYGYTF. The CDR3 bases are TGTGCCAGCAGTATAACGCGGGACGTCAACTATGGCTACACCTTC.

The V call is TRBV5-4, the J call TRBJ2-1, with no clear D. This CDR3 comprises 15 residues. CDR1 and CDR2 from the germline V gene are SGHNT and YYREEE (reference sequence). Trimming removed 0 bases from V and 2 bases from J, with 9 bases in between. CDR3: CASSLAERPYNEQFF. DNA for the CDR3: TGTGCCAGCAGCTTGGCCGAGCGACCCTACAATGAGCAGTTCTTC.

V usage is TRBV5-1 and J usage is TRBJ1-2; 8 nucleotides match TRBD1. The germline CDR1 and CDR2 sequences are SGHRS and YFSETQ. Losses at the gene ends were 6 bases for V and 5 bases for J; bases not matched to a gene: 9. This CDR3 contains 14 residues. The CDR3 loop is CASTLPGGGYGYTF. The CDR3 coding sequence is TGCGCCAGCACCTTACCAGGGGGCGGGTATGGCTACACCTTC.

This clone was found a few times. J is TRBJ2-7 and V is TRBV7-2; D might be TRBD1 (5 bases). The germline gives CDR1 SGHTA, CDR2 FQGNSA. This CDR3 region has 14 residues. Trimming left V 0 bases short and J 3 bases short, with 9 bases between. CDR3 sequence reads: CASSLAQGNYEQYF. CDR3 nucleotides: TGTGCCAGCAGCTTAGCGCAGGGCAACTACGAGCAGTACTTC.

The V gene is TRBV10-3, the J gene TRBJ1-3; D call uncertain. Germline V gene data show CDR1 as ENHRY and CDR2 as SYGVKD. The V and J ends lost 2 bases and 0 bases respectively, with 8 bases between them. This CDR3 has 15 amino acids. CDR3 bases: TGTGCCATCAGTGAGGACACTTACTCTGGAAACACCATATATTTT. This translates into CAISEDTYSGNTIYF.

The CDR3 here is CASSSGRINYGYTF. The DNA of the CDR3 is TGTGCCAGCTCATCCGGCAGGATTAACTATGGCTACACCTTC. The V gene is TRBV18, the J gene TRBJ1-2; no firm D call. This CDR3 region has 14 residues. The germline V gene encodes CDR1 KGHSH and CDR2 LQKENI. V was clipped by 5 bases and J by 1 base, with 11 bases between them.

This clone showed up just a few times. The gene calls are TRBV7-2 and TRBJ2-7; TRBD2 aligns across 9 bases. This CDR3 is 15 amino acids long. Germline V gene sequence: CDR1 SGHTA, CDR2 FQGNSA. The V gene end was trimmed by 1 base and the J gene end by 1 base; junction bases not matched to a gene: 2. The CDR3 DNA is TGTGCCAGCAGCTTAGGACTAGCGGTTTCCTACGAGCAGTACTTC. Amino acid sequence: CASSLGLAVSYEQYF.

J is TRBJ2-1 and V is TRBV9; unclear D gene. The CDR3 runs 12 residues. Germline values: CDR1 SGDLS, CDR2 YYNGEE. V was shortened by 3 bases and J by 4 bases, with 5 bases between the two germline ends. The CDR3 spells CASSGRYNEQFF. The CDR3 DNA follows: TGTGCCAGCAGCGGTAGATACAATGAGCAGTTCTTC. Full variable domain (rest looked up from reference TRBV9 and TRBJ2-1): DSGVTQTPKHLITATGQRVTLRCSPRSGDLSVYWYQQSLDQGLQFLIQYYNGEERAKGNILERFSAQQFPDLHSELNLSSLELGDSALYFCASSGRYNEQFFGPGTRLTVL.

This rearrangement joins TRBV10-1 to TRBJ1-4; D is unclear. V was pared by 0 bases and J by 10 bases, with 15 bases between. Germline V lookup: CDR1 WNHNN, CDR2 SYGVQD (reference sequence). The CDR3 sequence is 15 residues long. The CDR3 DNA sequence: TGCGCCAGCAGTGAGTCGAGGGCAGGCTCTGGAAAACTGTTTTTT. Amino acids: CASSESRAGSGKLFF.